There are a few counts of the clone carrying this TCR beta chain. The data are from a study of T-cell reconstitution after alpha-beta-depleted transplantation in children. Using unique molecular identifiers, the investigators prepared the TCRbeta library. TCRdb called the PCR reads again in MiXCR, with one record for every CDR3 protein. The sample contains about 500,000 distinct CDR3 sequences, 30% to 35% of which appear only once. The receptor was isolated from a human donor who donated a stem cell graft to a child with aplastic anemia. Sequenced material: PBMCs from the stem cell graft donor, taken from the stem cell graft.

The CDR3 DNA is TGCGCCAGTAAGATGTGGGACAGCCAAGAGACCCAGTACTTC. Translated: CASKMWDSQETQYF. The rearrangement links TRBV5-1 to TRBJ2-5; 7 bases align to TRBD1. Germline trimming cut 8 bases from V and 1 base from J; bases unmatched to any gene: 8. This CDR3 region has 14 residues. Per the germline V gene, CDR1 is SGHRS and CDR2 is YFSETQ. Complete variable domain (other parts from reference TRBV5-1 and TRBJ2-5): KAGVTQTPRYLIKTRGQQVTLSCSPISGHRSVSWYQQTPGQGLQFLFEYFSETQRNKGNFPGRFSGRQFSNSRSEMNVSTLELGDSALYLCASKMWDSQETQYFGPGTRLLVL.